This T cell receptor beta chain was sequenced for a study of blood T cell repertoires in COVID-19. The wider study: Nucleic acid was either cDNA or gDNA, and it came from T cells, B-cell-depleted T cells, or PBMCs.

This CDR3 is built from 13 residues. CDR1 is SGHRS and CDR2 is YFSETQ in the germline V gene. The ends were cut back, 0 bases at V and 6 bases at J, with 7 bases in the middle. The data were produced by immunoSEQ multiplex PCR, yet TCRdb's version contains in-frame clones alone and is incomplete. The data show about 180,000 clones, 86% seen once. This receptor was obtained from a woman aged 25-40 years with active or convalescent COVID-19. Input material: peripheral blood. The chain has TRBV5-1 and TRBJ2-1; tentative D call: TRBD2 (6 bases). CDR3 sequence (DNA): TGCGCCAGCAGCTTGGGGGGACTCAATGAGCAGTTCTTC. Its translation is CASSLGGLNEQFF. The complete variable domain, with remaining parts taken from reference TRBV5-1 and TRBJ2-1, reads KAGVTQTPRYLIKTRGQQVTLSCSPISGHRSVSWYQQTPGQGLQFLFEYFSETQRNKGNFPGRFSGRQFSNSRSEMNVSTLELGDSALYLCASSLGGLNEQFFGPGTRLTVL.